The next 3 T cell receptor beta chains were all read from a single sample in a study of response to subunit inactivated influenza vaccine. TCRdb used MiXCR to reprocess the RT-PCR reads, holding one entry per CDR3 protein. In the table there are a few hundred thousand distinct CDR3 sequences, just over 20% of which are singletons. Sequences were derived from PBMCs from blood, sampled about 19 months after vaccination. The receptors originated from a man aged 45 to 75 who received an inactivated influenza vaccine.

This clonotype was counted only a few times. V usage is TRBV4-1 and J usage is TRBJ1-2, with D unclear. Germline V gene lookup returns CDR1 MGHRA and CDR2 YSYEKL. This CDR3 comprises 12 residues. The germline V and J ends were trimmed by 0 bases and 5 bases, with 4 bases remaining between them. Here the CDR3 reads CASSQDGYGYTF. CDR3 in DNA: TGCGCCAGCAGCCAAGATGGATATGGCTACACCTTC.

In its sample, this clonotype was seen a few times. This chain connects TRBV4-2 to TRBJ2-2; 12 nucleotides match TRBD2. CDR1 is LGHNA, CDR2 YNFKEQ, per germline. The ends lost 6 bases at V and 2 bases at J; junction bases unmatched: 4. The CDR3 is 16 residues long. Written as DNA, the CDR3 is TGTGCCAGCAGTACTAGCGGGGGGACCAACACCGGGGAGCTGTTTTTT. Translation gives CASSTSGGTNTGELFF.

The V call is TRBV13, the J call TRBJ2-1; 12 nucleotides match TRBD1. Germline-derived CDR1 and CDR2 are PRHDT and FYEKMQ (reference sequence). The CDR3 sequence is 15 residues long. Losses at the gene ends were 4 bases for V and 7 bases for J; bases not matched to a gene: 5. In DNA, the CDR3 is TGTGCCAGCAGCTCTTGGGACAGGGGGCTGAATGAGCAGTTCTTC. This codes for CASSSWDRGLNEQFF. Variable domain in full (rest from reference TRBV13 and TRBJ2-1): AAGVIQSPRHLIKEKRETATLKCYPIPRHDTVYWYQQGPGQDPQFLISFYEKMQSDKGSIPDRFSAQQFSDYHSELNMSSLELGDSALYFCASSSWDRGLNEQFFGPGTRLTVL.